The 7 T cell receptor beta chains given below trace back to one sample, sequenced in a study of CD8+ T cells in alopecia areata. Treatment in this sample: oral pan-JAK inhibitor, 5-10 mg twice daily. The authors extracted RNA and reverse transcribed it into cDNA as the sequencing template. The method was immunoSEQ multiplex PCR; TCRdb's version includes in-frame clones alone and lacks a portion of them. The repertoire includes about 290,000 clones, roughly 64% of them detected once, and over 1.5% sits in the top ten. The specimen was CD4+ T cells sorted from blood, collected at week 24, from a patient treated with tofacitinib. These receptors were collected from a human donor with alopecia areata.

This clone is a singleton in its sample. This chain's CDR3 is CASSFGQGGYQPQHF. The CDR3, as DNA: TGTGCCAGCAGTTTCGGACAGGGAGGCTATCAGCCCCAGCATTTT. The chain recombines TRBV27 with TRBJ1-5; 8 bases are a match to TRBD1. The CDR3 sequence is 15 residues long. The V segment lost 3 bases and the J segment 5 bases; nucleotides outside the gene matches: 6. The V gene's germline CDR1 is MNHEY and CDR2 SMNVEV (reference sequence).

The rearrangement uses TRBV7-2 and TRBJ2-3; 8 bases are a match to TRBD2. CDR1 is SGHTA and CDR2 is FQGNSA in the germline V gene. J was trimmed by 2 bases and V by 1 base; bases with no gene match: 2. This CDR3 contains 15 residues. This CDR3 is CASSLDSGVTDTQYF. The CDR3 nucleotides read TGTGCCAGCAGCTTAGATAGCGGGGTCACAGATACGCAGTATTTT.

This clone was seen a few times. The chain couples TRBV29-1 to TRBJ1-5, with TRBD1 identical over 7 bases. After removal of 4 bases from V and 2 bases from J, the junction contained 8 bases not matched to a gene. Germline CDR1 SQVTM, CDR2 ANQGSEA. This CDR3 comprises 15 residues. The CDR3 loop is CSVGTGRGGNQPQHF. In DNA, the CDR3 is TGCAGCGTTGGGACAGGCCGGGGGGGCAATCAGCCCCAGCATTTT. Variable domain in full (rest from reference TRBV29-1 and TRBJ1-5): SAVISQKPSRDICQRGTSLTIQCQVDSQVTMMFWYRQQPGQSLTLIATANQGSEATYESGFVIDKFPISRPNLTFSTLTVSNMSPEDSSIYLCSVGTGRGGNQPQHFGDGTRLSIL.

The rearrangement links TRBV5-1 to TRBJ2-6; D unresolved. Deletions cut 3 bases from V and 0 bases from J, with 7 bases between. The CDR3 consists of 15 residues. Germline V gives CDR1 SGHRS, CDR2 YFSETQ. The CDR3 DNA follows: TGCGCCAGCAGCTACCGGATCTCTGGGGCCAACGTCCTGACTTTC. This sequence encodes CASSYRISGANVLTF. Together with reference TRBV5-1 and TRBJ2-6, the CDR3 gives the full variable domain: KAGVTQTPRYLIKTRGQQVTLSCSPISGHRSVSWYQQTPGQGLQFLFEYFSETQRNKGNFPGRFSGRQFSNSRSEMNVSTLELGDSALYLCASSYRISGANVLTFGAGSRLTVL.

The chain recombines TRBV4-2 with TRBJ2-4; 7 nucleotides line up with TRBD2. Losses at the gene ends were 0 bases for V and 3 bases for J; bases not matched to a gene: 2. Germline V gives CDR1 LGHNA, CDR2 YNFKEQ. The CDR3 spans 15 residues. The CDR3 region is CASSQDRGDKNIQYF. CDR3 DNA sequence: TGTGCCAGCAGCCAAGATCGGGGGGACAAAAACATTCAGTACTTC.

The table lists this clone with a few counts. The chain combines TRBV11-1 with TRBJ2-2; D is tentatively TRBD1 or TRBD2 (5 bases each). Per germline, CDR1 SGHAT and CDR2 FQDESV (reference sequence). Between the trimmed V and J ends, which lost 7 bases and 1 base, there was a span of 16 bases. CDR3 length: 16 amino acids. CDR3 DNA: TGTGCCAGCACCACTAAGGGACGGAGGAACACCGGGGAGCTGTTTTTT. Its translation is CASTTKGRRNTGELFF. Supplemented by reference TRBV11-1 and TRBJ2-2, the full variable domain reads EAEVAQSPRYKITEKSQAVAFWCDPISGHATLYWYRQILGQGPELLVQFQDESVVDDSQLPKDRFSAERLKGVDSTLKIQPAELGDSAMYLCASTTKGRRNTGELFFGEGSRLTVL.

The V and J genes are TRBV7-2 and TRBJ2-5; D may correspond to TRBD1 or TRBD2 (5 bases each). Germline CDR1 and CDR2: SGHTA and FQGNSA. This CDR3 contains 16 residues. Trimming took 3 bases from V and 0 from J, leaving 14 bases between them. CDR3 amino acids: CASSFPGTLNQETQYF. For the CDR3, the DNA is TGTGCCAGCAGCTTCCCCGGGACCTTAAACCAAGAGACCCAGTACTTC.